The 27 T cell receptor beta chains presented below share a single source sample, sequenced in a study of T-cell memory formation after mild COVID-19. TCRdb used MiXCR to reprocess the 5' RACE reads, holding one entry per CDR3 protein. The sample consists of around 450,000 distinct CDR3 sequences, around 18% of them appearing once. The sequencing input was PBMCs or a T cell subset sorted from them (not recorded which). The receptors were sampled from an adult woman who had mild COVID-19 (a few samples of this study predate the infection). Cell type and time point are not known.

This chain joins TRBV19 and TRBJ1-2; D gene unclear. V dropped 10 bases and J dropped 7 bases, with 22 bases sitting between them. Germline V lookup: CDR1 LNHDA, CDR2 SQIVND (reference sequence). The CDR3 contains 14 residues. The CDR3 DNA follows: TGTGCCACCCGGGCTAAAGGATCGACGGGTGGCTACACCTTC. Translated, it gives CATRAKGSTGGYTF.

This clonotype was counted only a few times. The chain has TRBV2 and TRBJ2-1; no definite D call. Germline assignment: CDR1 SNHLY and CDR2 FYNNEI. Trimming left V 1 base short and J 11 bases short, with 12 bases between. The CDR3 length is 13 residues. CDR3 sequence (DNA): TGTGCCAGCAGTGAAGGGTTCTTTCCAAAGCAGTTCTTC. It specifies CASSEGFFPKQFF.

V is TRBV5-6 and J is TRBJ2-1; D is possibly TRBD1 or TRBD2 (5 bases each). CDR1 is SGHDT, CDR2 YYEEEE, per germline. The CDR3 runs 19 residues. V was pared by 0 bases and J by 9 bases, with 28 bases between. DNA of the CDR3: TGTGCCAGCAGCTTGGCCTTATCCCAGGGCTGGGGGAGTCCCTCTGAGCAGTTCTTC. Translating it yields CASSLALSQGWGSPSEQFF.

This clonotype has only a few counts. This sequence joins TRBV13 and TRBJ2-1; tentative D call: TRBD2 (6 bases). The CDR3 extends over 16 amino acids. V lost 5 bases, J lost 0 bases, and 14 bases lay in between. The germline gives CDR1 PRHDT, CDR2 FYEKMQ (reference sequence). The CDR3, as DNA: TGTGCCAGCAGCCCTCGGGAGACAAGCTCCTACAATGAGCAGTTCTTC. It codes for CASSPRETSSYNEQFF.

This chain uses TRBV20-1 with TRBJ2-7; tentatively, D is TRBD1 or TRBD2 (5 bases each). The CDR3 has 15 residues. Trimming cost V 2 bases and J 2 bases, with 16 bases left between them. Germline lookup yields CDR1 DFQATT and CDR2 SNEGSKA (reference sequence). CDR3 bases: TGCAGTGCTAGATCCCCTCTATTGGGGGCCTACGAGCAGTACTTC. Translated, it gives CSARSPLLGAYEQYF.

The chain recombines TRBV24-1 with TRBJ2-1; 10 positions match TRBD2. Germline V gene data show CDR1 as KGHDR and CDR2 as SFDVKD. Trimming removed 0 bases from V and 7 bases from J; junction bases left unmatched: 8. The CDR3 is 17 residues long. In nucleotides, the CDR3 is TGTGCCACCAGTGATTTGCACGCTAGCGGGGGATTAAATGAGCAGTTCTTC. The encoded protein is CATSDLHASGGLNEQFF.

The V and J genes are TRBV14 and TRBJ1-2, with TRBD1 matching 7 bases. V gave up 0 bases and J gave up 3 bases; unmatched junction bases: 10. Germline values: CDR1 SGHDN, CDR2 FVKESK. This CDR3 has 17 amino acids. The CDR3: CASSQDVPTGAYYGYTF. DNA of the CDR3: TGTGCCAGCAGCCAAGACGTCCCTACAGGGGCCTACTATGGCTACACCTTC.

This clonotype showed up many times. V is TRBV9 and J is TRBJ1-3; D unclear. Deletions cut 0 bases from V and 0 bases from J, with 4 bases between. CDR3 length: 14 amino acids. The germline gives CDR1 SGDLS, CDR2 YYNGEE. CDR3 loop: CASSVDSSGNTIYF. The CDR3 bases are TGTGCCAGCAGCGTAGACAGCTCTGGAAACACCATATATTTT.

This clonotype was recorded a few times. This chain connects TRBV6-2 or TRBV6-3 to TRBJ1-1, with D possibly TRBD1 on 6 matching bases. Trimming removed 4 bases from V and 3 bases from J, with 12 bases in between. This CDR3 comprises 14 residues. The germline V gene has CDR1 MNHEY and CDR2 SVGEGT. In DNA, the CDR3 is TGTGCCAGCAGTTCGGGGGCCGGCGACACTGAAGCTTTCTTT. Its translation: CASSSGAGDTEAFF.

V usage is TRBV3-1 and J usage is TRBJ1-2; 8 nucleotides agree with TRBD1. The V gene end was trimmed by 6 bases and the J gene end by 8 bases; junction bases not matched to a gene: 8. From germline, CDR1 is LGHDT and CDR2 YNNKEL (reference sequence). CDR3 length: 13 residues. The CDR3 coding sequence is TGTGCCAGCAGACCCGACAGGGGAGGAGGCTACACCTTC. Translating it yields CASRPDRGGGYTF.

This clonotype was seen more than once but under ten times. The V call is TRBV7-9, the J call TRBJ2-5, with 10 bases identical to TRBD1. The J segment lost 5 bases and the V segment lost 5 bases, leaving 5 bases of the junction unmatched. The germline V gene has CDR1 SEHNR and CDR2 FQNEAQ (reference sequence). The CDR3 spans 14 residues. The CDR3 here is CASSPGTGDETQYF. In nucleotides, the CDR3 is TGTGCCAGCAGCCCGGGGACAGGGGACGAGACCCAGTACTTC.

This clonotype was seen only a few times. The V call is TRBV4-1, the J call TRBJ2-1; no clear D gene. Germline V gene lookup returns CDR1 MGHRA and CDR2 YSYEKL. Between the trimmed V and J ends, which lost 6 bases and 7 bases, there was a span of 13 bases. The CDR3 extends over 13 amino acids. The CDR3 spells CASSPKARNEQFF. The CDR3 DNA reads TGCGCCAGCAGTCCCAAGGCGAGGAATGAGCAGTTCTTC.

This clonotype showed up many times. This chain connects TRBV9 to TRBJ2-1; 8 nucleotides line up with TRBD2. CDR1 and CDR2 from the germline V gene are SGDLS and YYNGEE. With V trimmed by 4 bases and J by 10 bases, 10 bases remained unmatched. This CDR3 contains 14 residues. The CDR3 region is CASSTAGGPREQFF. As DNA, the CDR3 is TGTGCCAGCAGCACCGCGGGGGGCCCTCGGGAGCAGTTCTTC.

This sequence joins TRBV24-1 and TRBJ2-3; D is unresolved. This CDR3 has 14 amino acids. Germline V gives CDR1 KGHDR, CDR2 SFDVKD. Between the trimmed V and J ends, which lost 4 bases and 5 bases, there was a span of 12 bases. CDR3 coding DNA: TGTGCCACCAGTGAAAACAGTGAGAAAGATACGCAGTATTTT. This sequence encodes CATSENSEKDTQYF.

This chain connects TRBV19 to TRBJ2-7; TRBD2 might be the D (6 bases). This CDR3 spans 14 amino acids. Trimming cost V 5 bases and J 4 bases, with 15 bases left between them. CDR1 and CDR2 from the germline V gene are LNHDA and SQIVND (reference sequence). The CDR3 loop reads CASSSDGGKYEQYF. CDR3 sequence (DNA): TGTGCCAGTAGTTCGGACGGAGGGAAATACGAGCAGTACTTC.

This clonotype showed up many times. This sequence joins TRBV6-5 and TRBJ2-1; D may be TRBD2 (5 bases). V was pared by 5 bases and J by 1 base, with 18 bases between. The length of the CDR3 is 17 residues. Germline V CDR1 and CDR2: MNHEY, SVGAGI. The chain's CDR3 is CASSPGLGGGSYNEQFF. The CDR3 region has the DNA TGTGCCAGCAGTCCTGGGCTCGGCGGCGGGTCCTACAATGAGCAGTTCTTC.

This clonotype was seen a few times. The chain joins TRBV27 to TRBJ1-5; 11 nucleotides line up with TRBD1. This CDR3 is built from 17 residues. V shed 6 bases and J 2 bases; nucleotides not matched to a gene: 9. From germline, CDR1 is MNHEY and CDR2 SMNVEV (reference sequence). As DNA, the CDR3 is TGTGCCAGCAGATCGGGACAGGGGGGTTACGGCAATCAGCCCCAGCATTTT. Amino acids: CASRSGQGGYGNQPQHF.

The gene calls are TRBV12-3 or TRBV12-4 and TRBJ2-1, with D possibly TRBD2 on 5 matching bases. The CDR3 covers 16 residues. The V gene lost 7 bases and the J gene lost 0 bases, with 16 bases spanning the gap. CDR3 sequence: CASTPLAGRSYNEQFF. CDR3 DNA: TGTGCCAGCACTCCTCTAGCCGGACGCTCCTACAATGAGCAGTTCTTC.

The CDR3 DNA sequence: TGTGCCAGCTCACCGAGGGGGGGGGACCTCTACGAGCAGTACTTC. Translating it yields CASSPRGGDLYEQYF. The V gene is TRBV18, the J gene TRBJ2-7; TRBD2 is a possible D gene (7 bases). The CDR3 totals 15 residues. V was trimmed by 3 bases and J by 3 bases, leaving 15 bases between them. Germline V gene lookup returns CDR1 KGHSH and CDR2 LQKENI.

V gene TRBV18 combines with J gene TRBJ1-4; D is unclear. Trimming took 1 base from V and 3 from J, leaving 6 bases between them. This CDR3 region has 14 residues. CDR1 is KGHSH, CDR2 LQKENI, per germline. The CDR3 nucleotides read TGTGCCAGCTCACCACAGGGAGCTAATGAAAAACTGTTTTTT. It translates to CASSPQGANEKLFF.

This clonotype was observed at least ten times. The V call is TRBV4-2, the J call TRBJ2-7; 7 bases match TRBD1. Germline V gene data show CDR1 as LGHNA and CDR2 as YNFKEQ. V was clipped by 3 bases and J by 2 bases; unmatched bases: 10. This CDR3 is built from 16 residues. The CDR3 region has the DNA TGTGCCAGCAGCCAGCTACTACCTCAGGGGGCCTACGAGCAGTACTTC. This codes for CASSQLLPQGAYEQYF.

This clonotype was recorded a few times. The CDR3 DNA sequence: TGCAGTGCTAGGGAGCTAGCGGACTACAATGAGCAGTTCTTC. This sequence encodes CSARELADYNEQFF. The chain couples TRBV20-1 to TRBJ2-1, with TRBD2 matching over 7 bases. Germline trimming cut 3 bases from V and 3 bases from J; bases unmatched to any gene: 5. Germline V gene sequence: CDR1 DFQATT, CDR2 SNEGSKA (reference sequence). This CDR3 region has 14 residues.

J is TRBJ2-7 and V is TRBV2; 9 bases map to TRBD1. Germline CDR1 is SNHLY and CDR2 is FYNNEI. V lost 0 bases, J lost 5 bases, and 11 bases stayed unmatched. The CDR3 spans 17 residues. This CDR3 reads CASSEASGQGYNHEQYF. The CDR3 nucleotides read TGTGCCAGCAGTGAAGCTTCGGGACAGGGTTACAACCACGAGCAGTACTTC.

The chain is built from TRBV18 and TRBJ1-2; D not certain. V dropped 3 bases and J dropped 8 bases, with 13 bases sitting between them. Germline CDR1 reads KGHSH; CDR2 reads LQKENI. The CDR3 sequence is 13 residues long. The CDR3 protein is CASSPVEKGGYTF. The CDR3 DNA sequence: TGTGCCAGCTCACCCGTCGAAAAAGGGGGCTACACCTTC.

The chain recombines TRBV29-1 with TRBJ2-1; the D is unclear. Germline CDR1 is SQVTM and CDR2 is ANQGSEA. This CDR3 has 14 residues. Trimming removed 2 bases from V and 6 bases from J, with 14 bases in between. CDR3 sequence: CSVEPTRAPNEQFF. CDR3 nucleotides: TGCAGCGTTGAACCCACCCGGGCCCCCAATGAGCAGTTCTTC.

V gene TRBV30 combines with J gene TRBJ2-7; D not certain. The length of the CDR3 is 14 residues. CDR1 is GTSNPN and CDR2 is SVGIG in the germline V gene (reference sequence). Trimming took off 3 bases at V and 7 bases at J, with 19 bases between the two ends. The CDR3 loop reads CAWSTLYGNSEQYF. The CDR3 nucleotides are TGTGCCTGGAGCACCTTGTATGGGAATTCGGAGCAGTACTTC.

The chain combines TRBV6-5 with TRBJ2-7, with D possibly being TRBD2 (5 bases). The CDR3 consists of 15 residues. V was shortened by 0 bases and J by 3 bases, with 12 bases between the two germline ends. Germline V gene lookup returns CDR1 MNHEY and CDR2 SVGAGI. This CDR3 is CASSYSPRGGYEQYF. The CDR3 bases are TGTGCCAGCAGTTACTCTCCCCGGGGTGGCTACGAGCAGTACTTC.